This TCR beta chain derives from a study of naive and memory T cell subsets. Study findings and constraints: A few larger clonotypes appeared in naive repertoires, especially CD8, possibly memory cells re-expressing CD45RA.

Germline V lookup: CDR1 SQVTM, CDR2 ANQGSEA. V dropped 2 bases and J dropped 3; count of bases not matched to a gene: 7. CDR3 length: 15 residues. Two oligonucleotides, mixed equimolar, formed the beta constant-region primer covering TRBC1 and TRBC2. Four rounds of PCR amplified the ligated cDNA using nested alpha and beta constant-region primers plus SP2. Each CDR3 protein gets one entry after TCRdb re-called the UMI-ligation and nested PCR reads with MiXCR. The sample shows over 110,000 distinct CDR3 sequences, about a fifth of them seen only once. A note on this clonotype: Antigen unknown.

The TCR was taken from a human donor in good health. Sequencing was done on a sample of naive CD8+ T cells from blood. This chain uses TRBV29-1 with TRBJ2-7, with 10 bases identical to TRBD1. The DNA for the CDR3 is TGCAGCGTTGAACAAACCGGGACAGGGGACTACGAGCAGTACTTC. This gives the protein CSVEQTGTGDYEQYF.